This TCR beta chain appears in the sequencing data of a study of shared clonotypes between healthy human individuals. General study results and limits: When compared with the clonotypes that were shared by all four sorted-subset donors, the non-shared clonotypes turned out to have lower generation probabilities.

Note on this clone: Antigen unknown.

The trim removed 5 bases at V and 8 bases at J, leaving 9 bases unmatched. Germline V gene sequence: CDR1 MNHEY, CDR2 SVGAGI. The CDR3 loop spans 14 amino acids. Terminally differentiated effector memory CD45RA+ cells were left out of the naive CD8 fraction, which was CD45RO-negative and positively selected for CCR7. There were no recent acute infections or vaccinations among the donors, who were healthy HIV-negative adults. The run depth of the assay was deep. Using immunoSEQ multiplex PCR, the repertoire was profiled, and TCRdb retains in-frame clones only, with some absent. The sample contains approximately 1.9 million clones, about 94% of which appear only once.

The chain is built from TRBV6-5 and TRBJ1-5; 7 bases align to TRBD1. The sample was naive CD8+ T cells from PBMCs. This sequence was found in a young man in good health. Some clones in this sample may be carry-over from other donors' samples. The CDR3 region has the DNA TGTGCCAGCAGTGGCTCAGGGGGTATCGAGCCCCAGCATTTT. It encodes CASSGSGGIEPQHF.